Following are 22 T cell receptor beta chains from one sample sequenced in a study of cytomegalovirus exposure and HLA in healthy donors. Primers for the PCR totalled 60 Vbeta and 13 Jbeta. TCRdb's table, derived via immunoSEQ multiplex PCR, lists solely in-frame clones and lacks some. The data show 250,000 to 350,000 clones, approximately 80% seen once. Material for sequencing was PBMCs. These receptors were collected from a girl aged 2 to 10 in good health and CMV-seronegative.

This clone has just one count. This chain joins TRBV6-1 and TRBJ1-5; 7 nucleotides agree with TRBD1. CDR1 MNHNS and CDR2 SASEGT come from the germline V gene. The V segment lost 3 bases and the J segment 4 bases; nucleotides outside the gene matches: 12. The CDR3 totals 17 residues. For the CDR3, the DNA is TGTGCCAGCAGTGAGTCGACAGGGCGGGGAAAAAATCAGCCCCAGCATTTT. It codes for CASSESTGRGKNQPQHF.

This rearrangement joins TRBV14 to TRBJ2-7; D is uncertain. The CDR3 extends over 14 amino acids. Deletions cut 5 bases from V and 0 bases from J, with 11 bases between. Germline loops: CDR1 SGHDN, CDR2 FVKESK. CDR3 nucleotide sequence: TGTGCCAGCAGCACTCGACTCTTCTCCTACGAGCAGTACTTC. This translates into CASSTRLFSYEQYF.

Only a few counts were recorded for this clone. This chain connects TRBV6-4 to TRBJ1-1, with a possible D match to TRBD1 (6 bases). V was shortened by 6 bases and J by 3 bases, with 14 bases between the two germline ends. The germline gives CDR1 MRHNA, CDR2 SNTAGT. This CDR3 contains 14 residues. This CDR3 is CASSPEQGYTEAFF. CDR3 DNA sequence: TGTGCCAGCAGCCCCGAACAGGGTTACACTGAAGCTTTCTTT.

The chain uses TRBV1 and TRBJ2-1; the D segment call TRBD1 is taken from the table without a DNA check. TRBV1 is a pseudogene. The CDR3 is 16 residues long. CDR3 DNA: TGCACCAGCAGCCCGCCAACAGAAAGCTCCTACAATGAGCAGTTCTTC. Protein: CTSSPPTESSYNEQFF.

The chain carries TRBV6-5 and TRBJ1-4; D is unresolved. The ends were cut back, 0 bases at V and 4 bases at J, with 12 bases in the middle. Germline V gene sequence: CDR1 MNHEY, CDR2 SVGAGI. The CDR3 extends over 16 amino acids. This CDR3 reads CASSYSIAASNEKLFF. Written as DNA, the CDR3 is TGTGCCAGCAGTTACTCGATCGCAGCTAGTAATGAAAAACTGTTTTTT.

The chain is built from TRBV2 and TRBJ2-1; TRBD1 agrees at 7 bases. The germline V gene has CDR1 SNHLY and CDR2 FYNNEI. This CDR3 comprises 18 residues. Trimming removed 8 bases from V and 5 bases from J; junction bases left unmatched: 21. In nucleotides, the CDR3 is TGTGCCAGCGCTGAAATCCTACACGACCGGGACAGAGACAATGAGCAGTTCTTC. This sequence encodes CASAEILHDRDRDNEQFF.

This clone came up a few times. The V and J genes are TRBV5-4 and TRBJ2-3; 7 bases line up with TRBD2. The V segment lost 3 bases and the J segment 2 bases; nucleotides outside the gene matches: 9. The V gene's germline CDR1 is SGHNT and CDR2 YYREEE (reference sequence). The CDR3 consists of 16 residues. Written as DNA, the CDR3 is TGTGCCAGCAGCTCTTCTTCGCGGGGGTACACAGATACGCAGTATTTT. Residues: CASSSSSRGYTDTQYF.

CDR3 nucleotide sequence: TGTGCCAGCAGTTTAAATCCAGGGCCCTACGAGCAGTACTTC. Amino acid sequence: CASSLNPGPYEQYF. The V gene is TRBV28, the J gene TRBJ2-7; D is possibly TRBD1 (5 bases). This CDR3 spans 14 amino acids. Between the trimmed V and J ends, which lost 2 bases and 2 bases, there was a span of 10 bases. The germline CDR1 and CDR2 sequences are MDHEN and SYDVKM.

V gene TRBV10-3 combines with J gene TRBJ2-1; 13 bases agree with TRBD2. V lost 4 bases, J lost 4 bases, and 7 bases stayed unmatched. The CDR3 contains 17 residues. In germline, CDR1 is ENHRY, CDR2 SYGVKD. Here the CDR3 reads CAISVTSGRGRYNEQFF. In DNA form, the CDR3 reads TGTGCCATCAGTGTCACTAGCGGGAGGGGGCGATACAATGAGCAGTTCTTC.

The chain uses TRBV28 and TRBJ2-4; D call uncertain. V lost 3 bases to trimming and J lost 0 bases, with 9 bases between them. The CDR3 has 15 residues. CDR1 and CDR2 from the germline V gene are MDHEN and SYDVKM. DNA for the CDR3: TGTGCCAGCAGTTTTAGACATGGAGCCAAAAACATTCAGTACTTC. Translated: CASSFRHGAKNIQYF.

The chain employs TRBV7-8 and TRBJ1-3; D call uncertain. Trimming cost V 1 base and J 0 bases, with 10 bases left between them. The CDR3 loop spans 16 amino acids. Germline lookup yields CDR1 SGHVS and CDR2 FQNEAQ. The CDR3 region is CASSLDSANSGNTIYF. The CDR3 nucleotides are TGTGCCAGCAGCTTAGACAGTGCTAACTCTGGAAACACCATATATTTT.

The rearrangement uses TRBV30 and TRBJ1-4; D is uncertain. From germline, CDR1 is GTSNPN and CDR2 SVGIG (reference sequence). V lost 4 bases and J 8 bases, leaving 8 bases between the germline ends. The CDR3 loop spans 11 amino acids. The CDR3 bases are TGTGCCTGGAAGTCCAGGGAAAAACTGTTTTTT. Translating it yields CAWKSREKLFF.

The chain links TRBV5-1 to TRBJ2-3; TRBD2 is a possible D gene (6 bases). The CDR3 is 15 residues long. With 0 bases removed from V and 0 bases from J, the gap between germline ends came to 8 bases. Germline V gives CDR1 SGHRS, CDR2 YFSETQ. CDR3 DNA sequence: TGCGCCAGCAGCTTGGGAGGAGGGAGCACAGATACGCAGTATTTT. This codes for CASSLGGGSTDTQYF.

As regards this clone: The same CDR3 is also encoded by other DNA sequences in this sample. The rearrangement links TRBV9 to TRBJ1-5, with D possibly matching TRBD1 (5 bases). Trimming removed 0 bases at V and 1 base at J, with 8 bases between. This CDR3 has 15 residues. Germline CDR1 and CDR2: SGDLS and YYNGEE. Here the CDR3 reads CASSVAGGSNQPQHF. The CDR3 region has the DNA TGTGCCAGCAGCGTAGCTGGGGGGAGCAATCAGCCCCAGCATTTT.

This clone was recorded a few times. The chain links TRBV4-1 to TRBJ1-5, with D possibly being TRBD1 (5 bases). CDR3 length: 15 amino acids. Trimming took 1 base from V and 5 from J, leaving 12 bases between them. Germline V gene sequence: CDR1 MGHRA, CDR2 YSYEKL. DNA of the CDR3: TGCGCCAGCAGCCAAGTAGTAACAGGCTATCAGCCCCAGCATTTT. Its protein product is CASSQVVTGYQPQHF.

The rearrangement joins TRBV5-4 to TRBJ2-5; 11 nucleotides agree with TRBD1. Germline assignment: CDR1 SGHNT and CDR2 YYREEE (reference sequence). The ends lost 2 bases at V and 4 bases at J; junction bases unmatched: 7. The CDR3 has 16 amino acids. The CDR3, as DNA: TGTGCCAGCAGCTTAGGACAGGGGGCTGGTGGAGAGACCCAGTACTTC. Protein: CASSLGQGAGGETQYF.

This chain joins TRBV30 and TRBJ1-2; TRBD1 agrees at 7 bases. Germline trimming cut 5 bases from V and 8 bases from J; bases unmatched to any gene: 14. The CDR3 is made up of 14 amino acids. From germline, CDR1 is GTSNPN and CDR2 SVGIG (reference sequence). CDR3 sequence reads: CAWLTTGSRRGYTF. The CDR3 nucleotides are TGTGCCTGGCTAACGACAGGGAGTCGTCGGGGCTACACCTTC.

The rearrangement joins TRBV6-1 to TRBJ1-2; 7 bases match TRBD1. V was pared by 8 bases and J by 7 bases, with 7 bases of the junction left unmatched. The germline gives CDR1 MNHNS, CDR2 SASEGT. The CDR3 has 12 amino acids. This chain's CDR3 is CASGRQGVGYTF. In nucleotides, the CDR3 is TGTGCCAGCGGAAGACAGGGTGTTGGCTACACCTTC.

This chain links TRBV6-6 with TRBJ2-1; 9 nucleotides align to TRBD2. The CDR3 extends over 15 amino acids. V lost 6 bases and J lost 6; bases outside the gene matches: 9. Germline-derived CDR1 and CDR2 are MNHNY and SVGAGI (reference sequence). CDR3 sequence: CASSAGGPHSNEQFF. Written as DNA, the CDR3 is TGTGCCAGCAGCGCGGGAGGGCCTCACTCCAATGAGCAGTTCTTC.

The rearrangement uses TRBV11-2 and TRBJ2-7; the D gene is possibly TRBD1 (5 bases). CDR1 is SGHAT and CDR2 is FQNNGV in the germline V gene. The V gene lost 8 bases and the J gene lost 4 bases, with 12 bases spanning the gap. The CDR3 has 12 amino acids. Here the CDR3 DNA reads TGTGCCAGCTGCAAAAAGGGGTACGAGCAGTACTTC. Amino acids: CASCKKGYEQYF.

The CDR3 reads CASSQGTKGHSNQPQHF. Here the CDR3 DNA reads TGTGCCAGCAGCCAAGGGACTAAAGGACACAGCAATCAGCCCCAGCATTTT. The V call is TRBV4-2, the J call TRBJ1-5; tentatively, D is TRBD1 (5 bases). This CDR3 spans 17 amino acids. Trimming took 1 base from V and 1 from J, leaving 14 bases between them. In germline, CDR1 is LGHNA, CDR2 YNFKEQ.

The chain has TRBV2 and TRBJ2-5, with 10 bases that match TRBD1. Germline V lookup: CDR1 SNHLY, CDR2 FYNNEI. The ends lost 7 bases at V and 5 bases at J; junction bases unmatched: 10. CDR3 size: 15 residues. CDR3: CASNPRQGAVETQYF. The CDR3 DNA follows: TGTGCCAGCAACCCGCGACAGGGGGCTGTGGAGACCCAGTACTTC.